The source of this T cell receptor (beta chain) is a study of cytomegalovirus exposure and HLA in healthy donors. Findings of the study overall: One variant, a missense change in DCLRE1C, was linked in a later analysis to TCR beta V- and J-gene trimming. CMV antigen specificity was confirmed in vitro for a few CMV-associated chains.

Germline loops: CDR1 SEHNR, CDR2 FQNEAQ (reference sequence). The CDR3 consists of 15 residues. Trimming pared 5 bases from V and 7 bases from J, leaving 20 bases between. These donors counted as nominally healthy when sampled, but unrecorded immune exposures were likely. Vbeta (60) and Jbeta (13) primers were used in the PCR. In the authors' methods: Unique TCR beta chains totaled some 88 million in a later count, with some 10 million of them shared. Using immunoSEQ multiplex PCR, the repertoire was profiled, and TCRdb retains in-frame clones only, with some absent. The DNA was the basis for D and trimming; V, J and clone size are from that table. In the table there are under 200,000 clones, 81% of which are singletons. Notes on this clone: The antigen is undetermined.

The rearrangement uses TRBV7-9 and TRBJ1-2; a weak D match, TRBD1 (6 bases). This TCR derives from a man aged 50 to 60 in good health and CMV-seronegative. The specimen was PBMCs. CDR3 region: CASSPGQPGPSGYTF. The CDR3, as DNA: TGTGCCAGCAGCCCTGGACAGCCAGGACCTTCTGGCTACACCTTC.